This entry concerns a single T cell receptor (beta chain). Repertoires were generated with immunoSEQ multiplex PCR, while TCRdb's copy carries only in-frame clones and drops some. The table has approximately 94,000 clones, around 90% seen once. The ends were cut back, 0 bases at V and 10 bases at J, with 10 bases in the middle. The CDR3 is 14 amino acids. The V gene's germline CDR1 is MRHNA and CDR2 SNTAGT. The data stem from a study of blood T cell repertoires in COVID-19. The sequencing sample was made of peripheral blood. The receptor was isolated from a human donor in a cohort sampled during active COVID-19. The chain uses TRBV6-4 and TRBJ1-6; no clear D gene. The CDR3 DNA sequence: TGTGCCAGCAGTGACTCCACAGAGGGCTCACCCCTCCACTTT. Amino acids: CASSDSTEGSPLHF.